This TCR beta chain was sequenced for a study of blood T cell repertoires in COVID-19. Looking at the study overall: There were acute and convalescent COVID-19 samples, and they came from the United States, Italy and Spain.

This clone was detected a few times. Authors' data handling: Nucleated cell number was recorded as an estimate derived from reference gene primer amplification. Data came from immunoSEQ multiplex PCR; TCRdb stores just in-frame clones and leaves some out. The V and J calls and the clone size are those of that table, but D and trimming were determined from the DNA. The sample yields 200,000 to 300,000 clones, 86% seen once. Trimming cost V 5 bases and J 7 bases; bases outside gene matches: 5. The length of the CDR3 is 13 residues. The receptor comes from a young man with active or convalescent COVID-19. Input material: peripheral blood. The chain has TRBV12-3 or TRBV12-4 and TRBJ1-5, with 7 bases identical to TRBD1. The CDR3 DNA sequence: TGTGCCAGCAGTAGACAGGGTCGGCAGCCCCAGCATTTT. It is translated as CASSRQGRQPQHF.